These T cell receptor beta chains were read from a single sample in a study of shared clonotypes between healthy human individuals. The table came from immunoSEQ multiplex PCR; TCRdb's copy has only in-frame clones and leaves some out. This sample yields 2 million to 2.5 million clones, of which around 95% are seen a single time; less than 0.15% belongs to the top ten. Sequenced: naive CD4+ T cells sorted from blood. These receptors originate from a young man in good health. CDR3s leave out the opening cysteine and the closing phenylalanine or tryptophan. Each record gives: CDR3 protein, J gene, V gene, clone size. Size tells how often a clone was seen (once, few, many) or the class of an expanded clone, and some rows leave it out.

CDR3aa: ASSVGPPTGELF; j_gene: TRBJ2-2; v_gene: TRBV5-1; abundance: -
CDR3aa: ASSSYGGGSGANVLT; j_gene: TRBJ2-6; v_gene: TRBV5-8; abundance: once
CDR3aa: ASSQTSWSYNEQF; j_gene: TRBJ2-1; v_gene: TRBV7-6; abundance: -
CDR3aa: ASSQGYNEQF; j_gene: TRBJ2-1; v_gene: TRBV10-1; abundance: -
CDR3aa: ASTEDAAFNEKLF; j_gene: TRBJ1-4; v_gene: TRBV2; abundance: -
CDR3aa: ASSFPGINYGYT; j_gene: TRBJ1-2; v_gene: TRBV7-2; abundance: -
CDR3aa: ASTPLGESHNEQF; j_gene: TRBJ2-1; v_gene: TRBV19; abundance: -
CDR3aa: ASIGQGITEAF; j_gene: TRBJ1-1; v_gene: TRBV19; abundance: few
CDR3aa: ASSSPGEHKNIQY; j_gene: TRBJ2-4; v_gene: TRBV5-4; abundance: -
CDR3aa: ASSQSDRAGGYT; j_gene: TRBJ1-2; v_gene: TRBV5-1; abundance: once
CDR3aa: ASSLDDRSYQPQH; j_gene: TRBJ1-5; v_gene: TRBV5-1; abundance: -
CDR3aa: ASSLGSDSNEKLF; j_gene: TRBJ1-4; v_gene: TRBV5-1; abundance: -
CDR3aa: ASSVGGGYEQY; j_gene: TRBJ2-7; v_gene: TRBV28; abundance: -
CDR3aa: ASRGQGLSNQPQH; j_gene: TRBJ1-5; v_gene: TRBV2; abundance: -
CDR3aa: ASSLSGTGYNEQF; j_gene: TRBJ2-1; v_gene: TRBV6-5; abundance: -
CDR3aa: AWHRDPSYEQY; j_gene: TRBJ2-7; v_gene: TRBV30; abundance: -
CDR3aa: ASSERASKNYEQY; j_gene: TRBJ2-7; v_gene: TRBV2; abundance: -
CDR3aa: ATGGGPNTGELF; j_gene: TRBJ2-2; v_gene: TRBV10-3; abundance: -
CDR3aa: ASSLGLVAETQY; j_gene: TRBJ2-5; v_gene: TRBV6-5; abundance: -
CDR3aa: ASSPRRSSYNSPLH; j_gene: TRBJ1-6; v_gene: TRBV5-1; abundance: -
CDR3aa: ASSLGSRSYNEQF; j_gene: TRBJ2-1; v_gene: TRBV5-4; abundance: -